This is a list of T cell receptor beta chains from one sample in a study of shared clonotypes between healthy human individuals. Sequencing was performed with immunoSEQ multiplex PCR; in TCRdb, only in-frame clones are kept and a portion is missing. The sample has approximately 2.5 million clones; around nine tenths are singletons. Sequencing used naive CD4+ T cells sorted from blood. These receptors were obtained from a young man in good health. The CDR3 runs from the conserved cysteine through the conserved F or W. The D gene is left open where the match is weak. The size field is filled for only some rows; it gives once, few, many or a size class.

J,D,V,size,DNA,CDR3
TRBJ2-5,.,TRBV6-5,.,TGTGCCAGCAGGAGTTTAGGTGGGAACGTTGAGACCCAGTACTTC,CASRSLGGNVETQYF
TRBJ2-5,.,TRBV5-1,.,TGCGCCAGCAGCTTGGAAGTCCTCCCTACGACGCAGTACTTC,CASSLEVLPTTQYF
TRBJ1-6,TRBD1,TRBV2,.,TGTGCCAGCAGTGGAAACAGGGGGGACTCACCCCTCCACTTT,CASSGNRGDSPLHF
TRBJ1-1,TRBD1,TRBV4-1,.,TGCGCCAGCAGCCACGACAGGGGGTTGACTGAAGCTTTCTTT,CASSHDRGLTEAFF
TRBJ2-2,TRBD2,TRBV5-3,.,TGTGCCAGAAGCTTGGTCGGGGGGACTAGCGGTGCCACCGGGGAGCTGTTTTTT,CARSLVGGTSGATGELFF
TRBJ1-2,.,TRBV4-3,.,TGCGCCAGCAGCCAAGATATAGGGGCCTATGGCTACACCTTC,CASSQDIGAYGYTF
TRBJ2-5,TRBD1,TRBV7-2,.,TGTGCCAGCAGCGTCGGGACAGGAGGGGAGACCCAGTACTTC,CASSVGTGGETQYF
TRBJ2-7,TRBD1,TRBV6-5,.,TGTGCCAGCAGTTACTCGGGGGACAGACCCTACGAGCAGTACTTC,CASSYSGDRPYEQYF
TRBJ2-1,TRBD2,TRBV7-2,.,TGTGCCAGCAGCTTAGGAGGCGGGAGGTTCAATGAGCAGTTCTTC,CASSLGGGRFNEQFF
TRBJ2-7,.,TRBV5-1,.,TGCGCCAGCAGCTTGGGTAATTCGGCAGGCTCCTACGAGCAGTACTTC,CASSLGNSAGSYEQYF
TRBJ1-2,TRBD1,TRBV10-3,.,TGTGCCATCAGTGAGTCAGGCAGGGGGAACGGCTACACCTTC,CAISESGRGNGYTF
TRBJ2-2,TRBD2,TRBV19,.,TGTGCCAGTACCTTTAGCGGGAGTAAGAACACCGGGGAGCTGTTTTTT,CASTFSGSKNTGELFF
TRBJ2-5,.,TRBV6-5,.,TGTGCCAGCAGTTACTCACCAGGGGTAGGGACCCAGTACTTC,CASSYSPGVGTQYF
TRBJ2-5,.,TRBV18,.,TGTGCCAGCTCACCGACTACCGGAGAGACCCAGTACTTC,CASSPTTGETQYF
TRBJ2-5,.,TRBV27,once,TGTGCCAGCAGAACCTACAGGGAGGGCGAGACCCAGTACTTC,CASRTYREGETQYF
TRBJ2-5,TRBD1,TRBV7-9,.,TGTGCCAGCAGCCTCACAGGGGGAGAGACCCAGTACTTC,CASSLTGGETQYF
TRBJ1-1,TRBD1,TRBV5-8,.,TGTGCCAGCAGCGTGACCGGGACAGTGAACACTGAAGCTTTCTTT,CASSVTGTVNTEAFF
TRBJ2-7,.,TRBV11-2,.,TGTGCCAGCAGCTTATCGGCCGGGACCCTCGCCTACGAGCAGTACTTC,CASSLSAGTLAYEQYF
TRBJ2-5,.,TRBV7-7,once,TGTGCTAGCAGCTTAGGGGCTAGCGAGAAAGAGACCCAGTACTTC,CASSLGASEKETQYF
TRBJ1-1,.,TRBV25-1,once,TGTGCCAGCAGTGAATCACAGTTGATGAACACTGAAGCTTTCTTT,CASSESQLMNTEAFF
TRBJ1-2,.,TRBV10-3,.,TGTGCCATCAGTGAGTCTGGGCTCTATGGCTACACCTTC,CAISESGLYGYTF
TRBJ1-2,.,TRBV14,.,TGTGCCAGCAGCGCCAAGGGCGCCTACTACACCTTC,CASSAKGAYYTF
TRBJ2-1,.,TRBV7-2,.,TGTGCCAGCAGCTTTTCGGGGACCTACAATGAGCAGTTCTTC,CASSFSGTYNEQFF
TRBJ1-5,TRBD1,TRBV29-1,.,TGCAGCGTTGTCCTCGGGACAGGCGTCAATCAGCCCCAGCATTTT,CSVVLGTGVNQPQHF
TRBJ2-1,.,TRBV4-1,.,TGCGCCAGCAGCCAAGACGGGGCTAGCTTTATTGAGCAGTTCTTC,CASSQDGASFIEQFF
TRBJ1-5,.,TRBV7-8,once,TGTGCCAGCAGCCCACAGACTGCGCGCAATCAGCCCCAGCATTTT,CASSPQTARNQPQHF
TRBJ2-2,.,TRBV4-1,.,TGCGCCAGCAGCCAAGCTGGGGCAACCGGGGAGCTGTTTTTT,CASSQAGATGELFF
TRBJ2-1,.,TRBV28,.,TGTGCCAGCAGTTTCGCCGGGCTCGGGGCCTACAATGAGCAGTTCTTC,CASSFAGLGAYNEQFF
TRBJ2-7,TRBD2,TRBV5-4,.,TGTGCCAGCAGCTTGACTAGCGGGAGTGACGAGCAGTACTTC,CASSLTSGSDEQYF
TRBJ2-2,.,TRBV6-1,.,TGTGCCAGCCATGCCCGGCCCGGGGAGCTGTTTTTT,CASHARPGELFF
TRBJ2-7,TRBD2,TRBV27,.,TGTGCCAGCAGTTTATCGTGGGGGGGGGCCTACGAGCAGTACTTC,CASSLSWGGAYEQYF
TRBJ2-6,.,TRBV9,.,TGTGCCAGCAGCTCTACCGACGGGGGTAGTGGGGCCAACGTCCTGACTTTC,CASSSTDGGSGANVLTF
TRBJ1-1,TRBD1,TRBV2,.,TGTGCCAGCAGGAAACAGGGGCACAACACTGAAGCTTTCTTT,CASRKQGHNTEAFF
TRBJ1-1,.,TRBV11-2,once,TGTGCCAGCAGCTTAGGATATTCACAGGGAGAAACTGAAGCTTTCTTT,CASSLGYSQGETEAFF
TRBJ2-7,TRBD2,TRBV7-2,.,TGTGCCAGCAGCTTAGAAGCGGGGGTTACCTACGAGCAGTACTTC,CASSLEAGVTYEQYF
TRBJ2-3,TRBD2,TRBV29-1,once,TGCAGCGTGGACGGGACTAGCGGCTCCACAGATACGCAGTATTTT,CSVDGTSGSTDTQYF
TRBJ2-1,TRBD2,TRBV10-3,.,TGTGCCATCAGTGGTGGGCTAGCGGCCTACAATGAGCAGTTCTTC,CAISGGLAAYNEQFF
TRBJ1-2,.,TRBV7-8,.,TGTGCCAGCAGCTTAGCCGGGACCGCAGGGCCTTATGGCTACACCTTC,CASSLAGTAGPYGYTF
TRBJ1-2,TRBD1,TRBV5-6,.,TGTGCCAGCAGCCTTCGACAGGGGGGCGGCTACACCTTC,CASSLRQGGGYTF
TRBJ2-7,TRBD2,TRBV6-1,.,TGTGCCAGCAGACCCCCTCGCGGGAGGTCCTACGAGCAGTACTTC,CASRPPRGRSYEQYF
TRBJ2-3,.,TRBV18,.,TGTGCCAGCTCACCAAACGGGGGGCCCACAGATACGCAGTATTTT,CASSPNGGPTDTQYF
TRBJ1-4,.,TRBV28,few,TGTGCCAGCGGGGTTGGGGGAGAAAAACTGTTTTTT,CASGVGGEKLFF
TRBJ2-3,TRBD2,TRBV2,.,TGTGCCAGCCTCCGGGAGGTCCTGGCAGATACGCAGTATTTT,CASLREVLADTQYF
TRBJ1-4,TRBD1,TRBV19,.,TGTGCCAGTAGCGTAACAGGGGGCGGCGGTGAAAAACTGTTTTTT,CASSVTGGGGEKLFF
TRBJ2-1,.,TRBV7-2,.,TGTGCCAGCAGCTTAGTTGGTAGCCTCTCCTACAATGAGCAGTTCTTC,CASSLVGSLSYNEQFF
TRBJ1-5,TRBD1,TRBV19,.,TGTGCCAGTAGTTGGGACAGGGGGTGGTTAAATCAGCCCCAGCATTTT,CASSWDRGWLNQPQHF
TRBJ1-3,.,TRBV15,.,TGTGCCACCAGCAGGGGCCGCGGGAACACCATATATTTT,CATSRGRGNTIYF
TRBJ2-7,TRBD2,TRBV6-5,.,TGTGCCAGCAGCCGCCGGGAGGGCTACGAGCAGTACTTC,CASSRREGYEQYF
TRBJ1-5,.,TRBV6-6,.,TGTGCCAGCAGGCGGACAGTGGACATCCCCCAGCATTTT,CASRRTVDIPQHF
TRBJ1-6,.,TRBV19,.,TGTGCCAGTAGTCCGAGCTCCTATAATTCACCCCTCCACTTT,CASSPSSYNSPLHF
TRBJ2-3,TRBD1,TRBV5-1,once,TGCGCCGGTGCCAGGACAGGGGGGGCAGATACGCAGTATTTT,CAGARTGGADTQYF
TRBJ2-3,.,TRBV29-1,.,TGCAGCGTTGAATGGGGGATTGGGGATACGCAGTATTTT,CSVEWGIGDTQYF
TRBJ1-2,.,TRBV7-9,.,TGTGCCAGCAGCGCAAGCGGGACCGCTGATGGCTACACCTTC,CASSASGTADGYTF
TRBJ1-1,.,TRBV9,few,TGTGCCAGCAGCCCGCGTGGGGGGGCTGAAGCTTTCTTT,CASSPRGGAEAFF
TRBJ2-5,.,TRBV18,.,TGTGCCAGCTCACCACCTGGGCTCCAAGAGACCCAGTACTTC,CASSPPGLQETQYF
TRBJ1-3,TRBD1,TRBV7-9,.,TGTGCCAGCAGCTCGCGGGACAGCTACTCTGGAAACACCATATATTTT,CASSSRDSYSGNTIYF
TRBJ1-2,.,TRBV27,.,TGTGCCAGCAGTTTTCGGCAGGGGAATGGCTACACCTTC,CASSFRQGNGYTF